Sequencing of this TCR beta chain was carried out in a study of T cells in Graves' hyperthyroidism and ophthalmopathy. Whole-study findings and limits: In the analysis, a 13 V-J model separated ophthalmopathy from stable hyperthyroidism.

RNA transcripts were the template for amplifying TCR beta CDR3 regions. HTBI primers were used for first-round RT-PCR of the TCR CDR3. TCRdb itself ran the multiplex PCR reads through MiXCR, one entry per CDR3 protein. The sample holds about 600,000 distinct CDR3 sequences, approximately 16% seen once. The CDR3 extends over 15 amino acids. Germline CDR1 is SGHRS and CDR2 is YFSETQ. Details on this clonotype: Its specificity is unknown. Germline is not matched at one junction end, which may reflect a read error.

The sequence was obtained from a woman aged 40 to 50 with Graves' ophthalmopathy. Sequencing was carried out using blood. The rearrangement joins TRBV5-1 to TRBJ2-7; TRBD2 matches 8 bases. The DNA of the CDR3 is TGTGCCAGCAGCTTAGTGGAGCGGGGGATATACGAGCAGTACTTC. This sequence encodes CASSLVERGIYEQYF.